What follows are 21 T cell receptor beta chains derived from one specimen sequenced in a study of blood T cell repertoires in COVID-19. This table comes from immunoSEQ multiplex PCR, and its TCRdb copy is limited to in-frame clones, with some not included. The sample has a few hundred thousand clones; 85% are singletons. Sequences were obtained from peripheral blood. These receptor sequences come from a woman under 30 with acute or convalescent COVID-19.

CDR3 protein: CASSPNRNTEAFF. CDR3 DNA sequence: TGTGCCAGCAGCCCCAACAGGAACACTGAAGCTTTCTTT. The chain employs TRBV6-5 and TRBJ1-1; D gene ambiguous. The CDR3 length is 13 residues. V shed 6 bases and J shed 1 base, with 9 bases lying between them. The germline V gene has CDR1 MNHEY and CDR2 SVGAGI.

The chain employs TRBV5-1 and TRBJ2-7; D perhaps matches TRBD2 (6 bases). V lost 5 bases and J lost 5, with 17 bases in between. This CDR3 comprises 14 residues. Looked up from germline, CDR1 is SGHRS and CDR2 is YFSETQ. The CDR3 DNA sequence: TGCGCCAGCAGGGTGGAGGGGCTGGGCGACGAGCAGTACTTC. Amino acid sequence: CASRVEGLGDEQYF.

CDR3 sequence reads: CASIPRDRGHYGYTF. The CDR3 nucleotides are TGTGCCAGCATTCCTCGCGACAGGGGGCACTATGGCTACACCTTC. The V call is TRBV28, the J call TRBJ1-2; 10 bases agree with TRBD1. Trimming cost V 7 bases and J 3 bases; bases outside gene matches: 8. Germline V CDR1 and CDR2: MDHEN, SYDVKM. The CDR3 runs 15 residues.

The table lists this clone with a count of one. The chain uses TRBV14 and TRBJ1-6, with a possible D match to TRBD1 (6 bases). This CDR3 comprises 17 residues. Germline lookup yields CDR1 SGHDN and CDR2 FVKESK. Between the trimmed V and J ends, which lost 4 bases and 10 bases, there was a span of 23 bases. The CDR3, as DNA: TGTGCCAGCAGCCCCGGACGGGGGGGGCTTAGGTACTCACCCCTCCACTTT. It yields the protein CASSPGRGGLRYSPLHF.

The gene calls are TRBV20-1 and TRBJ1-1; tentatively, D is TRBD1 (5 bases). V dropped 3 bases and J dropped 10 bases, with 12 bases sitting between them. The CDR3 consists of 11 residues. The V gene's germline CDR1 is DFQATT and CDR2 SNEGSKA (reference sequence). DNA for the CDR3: TGCAGTGCTAGTGATGGGGGGGGAGCTTTCTTT. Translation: CSASDGGGAFF.

Written as DNA, the CDR3 is TGCGCCAGCAGCCAAGTACAGGCACCAGGAGAAGCTTTCTTT. It encodes CASSQVQAPGEAFF. The chain uses TRBV4-1 and TRBJ1-1; tentatively, D is TRBD1 (5 bases). The V gene lost 1 base and the J gene lost 8 bases, with 14 bases spanning the gap. This CDR3 region has 14 residues. Germline CDR1 is MGHRA and CDR2 is YSYEKL.

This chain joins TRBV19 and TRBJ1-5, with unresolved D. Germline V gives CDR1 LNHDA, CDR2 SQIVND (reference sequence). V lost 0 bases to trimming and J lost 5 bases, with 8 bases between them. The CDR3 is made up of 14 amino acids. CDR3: CASSIEGVDQPQHF. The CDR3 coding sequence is TGTGCCAGTAGTATAGAGGGCGTTGATCAGCCCCAGCATTTT. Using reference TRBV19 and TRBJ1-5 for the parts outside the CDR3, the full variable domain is DGGITQSPKYLFRKEGQNVTLSCEQNLNHDAMYWYRQDPGQGLRLIYYSQIVNDFQKGDIAEGYSVSREKKESFPLTVTSAQKNPTAFYLCASSIEGVDQPQHFGDGTRLSIL.

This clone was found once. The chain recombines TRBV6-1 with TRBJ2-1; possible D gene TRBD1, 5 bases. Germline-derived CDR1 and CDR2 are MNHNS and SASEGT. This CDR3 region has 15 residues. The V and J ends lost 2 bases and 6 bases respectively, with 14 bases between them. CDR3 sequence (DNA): TGTGCCAGCAGTGAAATGATGGACATCAGCAATGAGCAGTTCTTC. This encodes CASSEMMDISNEQFF.

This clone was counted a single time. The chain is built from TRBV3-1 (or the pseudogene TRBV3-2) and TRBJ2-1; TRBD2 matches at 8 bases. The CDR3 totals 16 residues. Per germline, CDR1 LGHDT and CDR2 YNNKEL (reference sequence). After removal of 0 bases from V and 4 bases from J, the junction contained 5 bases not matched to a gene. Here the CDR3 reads CASSQDKEREYNEQFF. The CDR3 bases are TGTGCCAGCAGCCAAGATAAGGAGCGGGAGTACAATGAGCAGTTCTTC.

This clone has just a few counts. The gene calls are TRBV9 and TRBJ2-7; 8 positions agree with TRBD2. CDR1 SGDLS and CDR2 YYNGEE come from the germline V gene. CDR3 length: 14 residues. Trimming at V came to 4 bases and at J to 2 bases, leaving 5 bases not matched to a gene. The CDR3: CASSPTSGPYEQYF. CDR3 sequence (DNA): TGTGCCAGCAGCCCTACTAGCGGCCCCTACGAGCAGTACTTC.

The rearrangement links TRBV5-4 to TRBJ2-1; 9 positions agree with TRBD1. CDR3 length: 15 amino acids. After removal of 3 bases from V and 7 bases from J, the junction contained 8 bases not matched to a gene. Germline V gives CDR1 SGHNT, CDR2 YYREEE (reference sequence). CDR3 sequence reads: CASSSKDRGGNEQFF. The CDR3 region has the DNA TGTGCCAGCAGCTCCAAGGACAGGGGTGGGAATGAGCAGTTCTTC.

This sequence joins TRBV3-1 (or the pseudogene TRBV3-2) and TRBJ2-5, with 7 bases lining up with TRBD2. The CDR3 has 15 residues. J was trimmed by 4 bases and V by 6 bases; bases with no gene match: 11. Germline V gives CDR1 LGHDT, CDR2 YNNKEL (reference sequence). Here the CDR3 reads CASSPIGLGPETQYF. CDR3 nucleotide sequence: TGTGCCAGCAGTCCTATTGGACTAGGACCAGAGACCCAGTACTTC.

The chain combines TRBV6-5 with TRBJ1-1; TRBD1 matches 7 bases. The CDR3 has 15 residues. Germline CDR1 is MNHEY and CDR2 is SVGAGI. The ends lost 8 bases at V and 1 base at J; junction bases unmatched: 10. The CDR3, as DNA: TGTGCCAGCGTTCAAGACAGGGCGGCGAACACTGAAGCTTTCTTT. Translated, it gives CASVQDRAANTEAFF.

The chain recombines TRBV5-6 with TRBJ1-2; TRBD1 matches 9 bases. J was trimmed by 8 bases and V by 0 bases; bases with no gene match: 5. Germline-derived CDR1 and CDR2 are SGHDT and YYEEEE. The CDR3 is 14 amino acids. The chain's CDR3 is CASSLGTGASGYTF. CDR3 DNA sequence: TGTGCCAGCAGCTTGGGGACAGGGGCTTCCGGCTACACCTTC. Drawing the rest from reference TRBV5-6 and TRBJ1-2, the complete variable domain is DAGVTQSPTHLIKTRGQQVTLRCSPKSGHDTVSWYQQALGQGPQFIFQYYEEEERQRGNFPDRFSGHQFPNYSSELNVNALLLGDSALYLCASSLGTGASGYTFGSGTRLTVV.

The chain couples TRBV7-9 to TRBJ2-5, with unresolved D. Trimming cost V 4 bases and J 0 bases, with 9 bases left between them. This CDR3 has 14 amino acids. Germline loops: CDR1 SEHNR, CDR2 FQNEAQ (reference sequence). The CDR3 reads CASSSDFYQETQYF. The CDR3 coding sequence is TGTGCCAGCAGCTCAGACTTTTACCAAGAGACCCAGTACTTC.

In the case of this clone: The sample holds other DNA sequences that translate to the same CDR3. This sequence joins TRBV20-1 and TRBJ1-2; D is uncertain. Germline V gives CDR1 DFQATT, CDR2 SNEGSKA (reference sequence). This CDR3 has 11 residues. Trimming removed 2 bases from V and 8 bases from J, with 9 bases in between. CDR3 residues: CSARTPGGYTF. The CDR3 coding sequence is TGCAGTGCTAGAACCCCGGGGGGCTACACCTTC.

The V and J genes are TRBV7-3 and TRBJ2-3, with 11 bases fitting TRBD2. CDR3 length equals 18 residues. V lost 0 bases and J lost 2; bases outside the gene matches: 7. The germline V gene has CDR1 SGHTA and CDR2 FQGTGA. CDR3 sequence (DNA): TGTGCCAGCAGCTTAACCGGGAGTAGCGGGAGGGACACAGATACGCAGTATTTT. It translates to CASSLTGSSGRDTDTQYF. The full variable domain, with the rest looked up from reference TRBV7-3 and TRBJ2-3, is GAGVSQTPSNKVTEKGKYVELRCDPISGHTALYWYRQSLGQGPEFLIYFQGTGAADDSGLPNDRFFAVRPEGSVSTLKIQRTERGDSAVYLCASSLTGSSGRDTDTQYFGPGTRLTVL.

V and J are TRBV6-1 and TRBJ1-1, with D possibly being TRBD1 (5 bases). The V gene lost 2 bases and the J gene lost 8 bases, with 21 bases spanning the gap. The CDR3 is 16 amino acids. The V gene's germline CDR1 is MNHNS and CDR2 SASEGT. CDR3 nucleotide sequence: TGTGCCAGCAGTGAAATTCGGGCCACAGGACAAAGCGAAGCTTTCTTT. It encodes CASSEIRATGQSEAFF.

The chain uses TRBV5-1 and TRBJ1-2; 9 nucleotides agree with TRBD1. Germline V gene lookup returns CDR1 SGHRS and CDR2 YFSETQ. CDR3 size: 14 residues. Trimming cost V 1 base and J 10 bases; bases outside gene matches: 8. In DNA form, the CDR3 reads TGCGCCAGCAGCTTGATAGGGACAGGGACTCCCTACACCTTC. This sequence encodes CASSLIGTGTPYTF.

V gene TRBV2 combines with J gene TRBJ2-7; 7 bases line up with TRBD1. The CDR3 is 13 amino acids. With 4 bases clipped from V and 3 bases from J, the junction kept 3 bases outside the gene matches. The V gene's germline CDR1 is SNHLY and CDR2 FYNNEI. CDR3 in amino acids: CASSGTGNYEQYF. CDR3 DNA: TGTGCCAGCAGTGGGACAGGTAACTACGAGCAGTACTTC.

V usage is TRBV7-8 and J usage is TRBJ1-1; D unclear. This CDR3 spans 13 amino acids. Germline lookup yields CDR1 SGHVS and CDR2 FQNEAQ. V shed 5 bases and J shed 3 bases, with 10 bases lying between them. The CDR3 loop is CASSLRQDTEAFF. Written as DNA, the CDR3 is TGTGCCAGCAGCCTTAGACAAGACACTGAAGCTTTCTTT. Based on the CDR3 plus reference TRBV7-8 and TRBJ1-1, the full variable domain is GAGVSQSPRYKVAKRGQDVALRCDPISGHVSLFWYQQALGQGPEFLTYFQNEAQLDKSGLPSDRFFAERPEGSVSTLKIQRTQQEDSAVYLCASSLRQDTEAFFGQGTRLTVV.